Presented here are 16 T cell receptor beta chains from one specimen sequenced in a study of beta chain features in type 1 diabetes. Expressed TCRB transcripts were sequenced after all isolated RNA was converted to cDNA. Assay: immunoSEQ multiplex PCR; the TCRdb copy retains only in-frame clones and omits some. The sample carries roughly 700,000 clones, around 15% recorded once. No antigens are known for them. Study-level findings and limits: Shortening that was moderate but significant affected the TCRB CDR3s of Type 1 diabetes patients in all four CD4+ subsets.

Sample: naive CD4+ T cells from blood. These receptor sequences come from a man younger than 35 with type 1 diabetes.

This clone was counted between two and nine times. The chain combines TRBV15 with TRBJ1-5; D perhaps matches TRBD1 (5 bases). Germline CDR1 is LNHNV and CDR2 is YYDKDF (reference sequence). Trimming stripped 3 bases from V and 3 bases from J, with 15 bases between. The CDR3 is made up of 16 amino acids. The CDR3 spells CATSRDMTSPNQPQHF. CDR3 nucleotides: TGTGCCACCAGCAGGGACATGACTTCCCCCAATCAGCCCCAGCATTTT.

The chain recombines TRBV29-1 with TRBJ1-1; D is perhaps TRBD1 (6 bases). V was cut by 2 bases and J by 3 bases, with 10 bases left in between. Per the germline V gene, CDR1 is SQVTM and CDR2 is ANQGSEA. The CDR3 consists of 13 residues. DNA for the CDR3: TGCAGCGTTGAAAGAAGGGGGGACACTGAAGCTTTCTTT. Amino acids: CSVERRGDTEAFF.

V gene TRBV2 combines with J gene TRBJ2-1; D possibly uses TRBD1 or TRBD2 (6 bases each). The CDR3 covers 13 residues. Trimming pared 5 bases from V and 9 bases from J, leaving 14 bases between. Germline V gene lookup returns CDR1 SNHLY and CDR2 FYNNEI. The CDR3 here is CASSTIRGGEQFF. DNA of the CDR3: TGTGCCAGCAGTACCATCAGGGGAGGTGAGCAGTTCTTC.

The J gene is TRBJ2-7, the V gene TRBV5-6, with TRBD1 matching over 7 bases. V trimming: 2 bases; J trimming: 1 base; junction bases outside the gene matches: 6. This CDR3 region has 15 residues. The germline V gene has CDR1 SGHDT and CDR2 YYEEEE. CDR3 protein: CASSFGAGGSYEQYF. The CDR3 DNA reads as TGTGCCAGCAGCTTCGGTGCAGGGGGTTCCTACGAGCAGTACTTC.

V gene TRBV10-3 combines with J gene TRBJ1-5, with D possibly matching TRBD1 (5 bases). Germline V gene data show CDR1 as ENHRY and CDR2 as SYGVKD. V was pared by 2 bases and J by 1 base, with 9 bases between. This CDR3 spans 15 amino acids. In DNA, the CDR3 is TGTGCCATCAGTGAGGGGGCGAGGAGCAATCAGCCCCAGCATTTT. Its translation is CAISEGARSNQPQHF.

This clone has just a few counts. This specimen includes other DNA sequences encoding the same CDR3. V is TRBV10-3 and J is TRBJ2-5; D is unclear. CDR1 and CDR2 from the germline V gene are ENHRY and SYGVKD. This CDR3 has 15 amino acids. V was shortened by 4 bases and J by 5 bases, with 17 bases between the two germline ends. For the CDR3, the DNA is TGTGCCATCAGTGGAACCAGCTATCCGCAGGAGACCCAGTACTTC. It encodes CAISGTSYPQETQYF.

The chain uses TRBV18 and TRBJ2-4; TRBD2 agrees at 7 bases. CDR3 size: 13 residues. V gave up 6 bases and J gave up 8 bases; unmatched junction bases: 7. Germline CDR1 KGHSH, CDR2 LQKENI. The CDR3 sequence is CASSPGTKDIQYF. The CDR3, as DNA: TGTGCCAGCTCCCCCGGGACTAAGGACATTCAGTACTTC. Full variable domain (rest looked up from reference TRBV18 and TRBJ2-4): NAGVMQNPRHLVRRRGQEARLRCSPMKGHSHVYWYRQLPEEGLKFMVYLQKENIIDESGMPKERFSAEFPKEGPSILRIQQVVRGDSAAYFCASSPGTKDIQYFGAGTRLSVL.

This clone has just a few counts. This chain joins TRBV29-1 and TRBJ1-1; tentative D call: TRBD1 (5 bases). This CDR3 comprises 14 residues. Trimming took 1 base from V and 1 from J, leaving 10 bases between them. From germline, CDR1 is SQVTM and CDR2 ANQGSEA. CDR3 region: CSVEVQGKNTEAFF. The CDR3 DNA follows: TGCAGCGTTGAAGTCCAGGGAAAGAACACTGAAGCTTTCTTT.

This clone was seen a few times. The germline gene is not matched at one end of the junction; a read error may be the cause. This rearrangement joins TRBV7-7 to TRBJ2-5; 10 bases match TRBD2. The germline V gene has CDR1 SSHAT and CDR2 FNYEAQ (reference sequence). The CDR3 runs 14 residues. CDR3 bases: TGTGCTAGCAGCCCGGGACTAGCGACAGAGACCCAGTACTTC. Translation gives CASSPGLATETQYF.

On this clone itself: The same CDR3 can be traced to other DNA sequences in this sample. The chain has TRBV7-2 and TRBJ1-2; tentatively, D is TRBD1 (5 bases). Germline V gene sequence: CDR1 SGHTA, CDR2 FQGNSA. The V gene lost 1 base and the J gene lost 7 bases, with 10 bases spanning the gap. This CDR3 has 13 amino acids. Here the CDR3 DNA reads TGTGCCAGCAGCTTAGGGCAGGGACGTGGCTACACCTTC. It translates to CASSLGQGRGYTF.

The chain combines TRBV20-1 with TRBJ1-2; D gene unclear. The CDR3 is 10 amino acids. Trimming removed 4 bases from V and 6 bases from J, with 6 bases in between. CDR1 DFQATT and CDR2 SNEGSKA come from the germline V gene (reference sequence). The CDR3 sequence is CSAMGNGYTF. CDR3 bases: TGCAGTGCTATGGGGAATGGCTACACCTTC.

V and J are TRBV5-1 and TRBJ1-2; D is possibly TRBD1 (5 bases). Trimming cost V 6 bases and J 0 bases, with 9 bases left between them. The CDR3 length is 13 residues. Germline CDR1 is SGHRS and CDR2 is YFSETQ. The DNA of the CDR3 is TGCGCCAGCACCGGGGCCTCTAACTATGGCTACACCTTC. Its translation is CASTGASNYGYTF.

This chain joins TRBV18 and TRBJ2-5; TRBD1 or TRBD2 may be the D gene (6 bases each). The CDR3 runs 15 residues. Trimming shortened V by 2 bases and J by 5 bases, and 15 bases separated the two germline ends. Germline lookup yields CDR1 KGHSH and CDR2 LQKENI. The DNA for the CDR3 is TGTGCCAGCTCACCAAGGAGGGGCCAGGGGGAGACCCAGTACTTC. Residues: CASSPRRGQGETQYF. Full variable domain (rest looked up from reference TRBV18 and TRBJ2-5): NAGVMQNPRHLVRRRGQEARLRCSPMKGHSHVYWYRQLPEEGLKFMVYLQKENIIDESGMPKERFSAEFPKEGPSILRIQQVVRGDSAAYFCASSPRRGQGETQYFGPGTRLLVL.

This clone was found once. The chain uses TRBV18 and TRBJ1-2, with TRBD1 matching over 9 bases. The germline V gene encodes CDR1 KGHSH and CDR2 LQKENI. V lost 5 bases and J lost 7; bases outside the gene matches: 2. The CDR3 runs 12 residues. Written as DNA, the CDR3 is TGTGCCAGCTCAACAGGGGGCTCTGGCTACACCTTC. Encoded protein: CASSTGGSGYTF.

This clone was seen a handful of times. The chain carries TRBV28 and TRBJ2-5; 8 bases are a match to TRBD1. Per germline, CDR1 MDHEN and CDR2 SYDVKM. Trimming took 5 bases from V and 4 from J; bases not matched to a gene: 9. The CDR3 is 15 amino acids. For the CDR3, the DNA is TGTGCCAGCAGTAGGGGGACAGGCGCGGGAGAGACCCAGTACTTC. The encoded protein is CASSRGTGAGETQYF.

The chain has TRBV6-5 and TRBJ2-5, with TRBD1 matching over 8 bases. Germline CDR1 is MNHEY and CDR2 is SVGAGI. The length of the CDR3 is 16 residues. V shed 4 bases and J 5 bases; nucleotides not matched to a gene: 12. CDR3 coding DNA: TGTGCCAGCAGTTCTGCAGGGGGCTACGCTGGGGAGACCCAGTACTTC. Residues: CASSSAGGYAGETQYF.